This T cell receptor (beta chain) was recorded in a study of shared clonotypes between healthy human individuals. Study background: Used for every donor were three CD4 naive, three CD4 memory, two CD8 naive and one CD8 memory plate.

Findings and caveats of the study: A reduction in generation probabilities was seen for non-shared clonotypes relative to those shared by all four donors.

About this clone itself: Its matching antigen is unknown.

Several immunoSEQ 96-well plates shared each subset's DNA, each plate a replicate. Libraries were prepared by immunoSEQ multiplex PCR; TCRdb keeps only in-frame clonotypes and omits some of them. The profile shows roughly 760,000 clones, less than 85% of them singletons. The CDR3 sequence is 14 residues long. The germline V and J ends were trimmed by 5 bases and 2 bases, with 11 bases remaining between them. The germline V gene has CDR1 SGHRS and CDR2 YFSETQ. The specimen was memory CD4+ T cells sorted from blood. As for subset: CD45RA-negative fraction. V gene TRBV5-1 combines with J gene TRBJ2-1; no firm D call. This clonotype was obtained from a woman aged 25 to 39 in good health. CDR3 amino acids: CASRNAETYNEQFF. In DNA form, the CDR3 reads TGCGCCAGCAGAAATGCAGAAACCTACAATGAGCAGTTCTTC.